The 31 T cell receptor beta chains below all came from one sample that was sequenced in a study of shared clonotypes between healthy human individuals. Selected positively for CCR7 and CD45RO-negative, naive CD8 cells excluded terminally differentiated effector memory CD45RA+ cells. Generated by immunoSEQ multiplex PCR, the TCRdb table keeps only in-frame clones and is missing some. This table has around 580,000 clones, 95% to 98% appearing once. Sequences were obtained from naive CD8+ T cells sorted from blood. The receptors were sampled from a man aged 25 to 45 in good health.

This chain links TRBV29-1 with TRBJ2-7, with a possible D match to TRBD2 (6 bases). CDR1 is SQVTM, CDR2 ANQGSEA, per germline. V dropped 5 bases and J dropped 4 bases, with 15 bases sitting between them. The CDR3 is 13 residues long. The CDR3 DNA is TGCAGCGTTTTGGTAGCGGATGTTTACGAGCAGTACTTC. Its protein is CSVLVADVYEQYF.

The V gene is TRBV2, the J gene TRBJ2-2; 11 nucleotides line up with TRBD2. Germline-derived CDR1 and CDR2 are SNHLY and FYNNEI. J was trimmed by 5 bases and V by 4 bases; bases with no gene match: 0. This CDR3 has 14 residues. The CDR3 DNA is TGTGCCAGCAGTGGGACTAGCGGGACCGGGGAGCTGTTTTTT. This translates into CASSGTSGTGELFF.

The CDR3 spells CASSSPLPGLGDTDTQYF. CDR3 bases: TGTGCCAGCAGTTCACCCCTCCCGGGACTAGGAGACACAGATACGCAGTATTTT. This sequence joins TRBV27 and TRBJ2-3; TRBD2 matches at 8 bases. V dropped 4 bases and J dropped 2; count of bases not matched to a gene: 14. The germline V gene has CDR1 MNHEY and CDR2 SMNVEV (reference sequence). This CDR3 spans 18 amino acids.

The count of this clone is one. The chain employs TRBV6-5 and TRBJ1-5; 7 nucleotides match TRBD1. Losses at the gene ends were 4 bases for V and 4 bases for J; bases not matched to a gene: 4. CDR3 length equals 14 residues. Germline CDR1 and CDR2: MNHEY and SVGAGI. CDR3 sequence (DNA): TGTGCCAGCAGTTCTGGACAGGAAAATCAGCCCCAGCATTTT. This translates into CASSSGQENQPQHF.

The rearrangement uses TRBV6-6 and TRBJ2-2, with TRBD1 identical over 8 bases. Trimming at V came to 2 bases and at J to 6 bases, leaving 5 bases not matched to a gene. The CDR3 is 15 amino acids. Germline V gives CDR1 MNHNY, CDR2 SVGAGI (reference sequence). The CDR3: CASSYRQGTSGELFF. The CDR3 bases are TGTGCCAGCAGTTACCGACAGGGGACATCCGGGGAGCTGTTTTTT.

The rearrangement joins TRBV27 to TRBJ1-1; 7 bases agree with TRBD1. V dropped 2 bases and J dropped 1; count of bases not matched to a gene: 7. The CDR3 has 16 residues. Germline values: CDR1 MNHEY, CDR2 SMNVEV (reference sequence). The CDR3 here is CASSLRARQGNTEAFF. The CDR3 region has the DNA TGTGCCAGCAGTTTACGGGCGAGACAGGGGAACACTGAAGCTTTCTTT.

The rearrangement uses TRBV28 and TRBJ1-2; D perhaps matches TRBD1 (6 bases). Trimming stripped 2 bases from V and 0 bases from J, with 19 bases between. This CDR3 is 18 amino acids long. The V gene's germline CDR1 is MDHEN and CDR2 SYDVKM. In DNA, the CDR3 is TGTGCCAGCAGTTTAGGTGTAATAAGGGACACAGCTAACTATGGCTACACCTTC. Translating it yields CASSLGVIRDTANYGYTF.

This rearrangement joins TRBV6-1 to TRBJ2-1; a possible D gene is TRBD2 (6 bases). V was shortened by 8 bases and J by 8 bases, with 13 bases between the two germline ends. Germline lookup yields CDR1 MNHNS and CDR2 SASEGT. The CDR3 spans 12 residues. CDR3 nucleotides: TGTGCCAGCGCGGGGCTTTGGGATGAGCAGTTCTTC. Amino acid sequence: CASAGLWDEQFF.

The rearrangement joins TRBV30 to TRBJ2-3; either TRBD1 or TRBD2 may fit D (5 bases each). V dropped 7 bases and J dropped 1 base, with 12 bases sitting between them. Germline values: CDR1 GTSNPN, CDR2 SVGIG (reference sequence). This CDR3 comprises 13 residues. The chain's CDR3 is CALSGHGTDTQYF. CDR3 nucleotide sequence: TGTGCCTTGAGCGGACATGGCACAGATACGCAGTATTTT. The full variable domain, with the rest looked up from reference TRBV30 and TRBJ2-3, is SQTIHQWPATLVQPVGSPLSLECTVEGTSNPNLYWYRQAAGRGLQLLFYSVGIGQISSEVPQNLSASRPQDRQFILSSKKLLLSDSGFYLCALSGHGTDTQYFGPGTRLTVL.

The chain joins TRBV7-8 to TRBJ2-5; maybe TRBD2 (5 bases). V lost 3 bases, J lost 5 bases, and 16 bases lay in between. In germline, CDR1 is SGHVS, CDR2 FQNEAQ. The CDR3 spans 15 residues. The CDR3 loop is CASSLKLREWETQYF. The DNA of the CDR3 is TGTGCCAGCAGCTTGAAGCTGAGGGAATGGGAGACCCAGTACTTC.

V usage is TRBV28 and J usage is TRBJ1-3; a weak D match, TRBD1 (5 bases). The V gene's germline CDR1 is MDHEN and CDR2 SYDVKM. Trimming pared 7 bases from V and 4 bases from J, leaving 23 bases between. CDR3 length equals 17 residues. The CDR3 nucleotides read TGTGCCAGCACCGGGGCCGTGGTGAGGGTATCAGGAAACACCATATATTTT. As protein: CASTGAVVRVSGNTIYF.

V is TRBV10-1 and J is TRBJ2-2; D is possibly TRBD1 (5 bases). The CDR3 is 18 amino acids. Trimming shortened V by 0 bases and J by 7 bases, and 21 bases separated the two germline ends. Germline-derived CDR1 and CDR2 are WNHNN and SYGVQD (reference sequence). In DNA form, the CDR3 reads TGCGCCAGCAGTGAGTCGGAGTATTCGGACATCCTCGACGGGGAGCTGTTTTTT. Translation: CASSESEYSDILDGELFF.

A remark on this clone: The same CDR3 can be traced to other DNA sequences in this sample. The V gene is TRBV29-1, the J gene TRBJ2-3, with D unclear. The germline CDR1 and CDR2 sequences are SQVTM and ANQGSEA. The CDR3 consists of 10 residues. V lost 6 bases to trimming and J lost 5 bases, with 6 bases between them. Here the CDR3 DNA reads TGCAGCGTCGCCCGAGATACGCAGTATTTT. Translating gives CSVARDTQYF.

This clone was recorded only once. The V and J genes are TRBV7-3 and TRBJ2-1; D unresolved. Germline assignment: CDR1 SGHTA and CDR2 FQGTGA. V was trimmed by 1 base and J by 3 bases, leaving 10 bases between them. This CDR3 spans 15 amino acids. The CDR3 here is CASSLSRTVYNEQFF. In DNA, the CDR3 is TGTGCCAGCAGCTTAAGTCGGACCGTCTACAATGAGCAGTTCTTC.

CDR3 DNA sequence: TGTGCCAGCAGCTTAGCGCAGTGGACAGTACCTTGGGCTGAAGCTTTCTTT. Amino acid sequence: CASSLAQWTVPWAEAFF. This chain connects TRBV11-1 to TRBJ1-1; weak D call: TRBD1 (6 bases). Germline V CDR1 and CDR2: SGHAT, FQDESV (reference sequence). This CDR3 comprises 17 residues. The V end was cut by 0 bases, the J end by 6 bases, with 20 bases between. The variable domain in full, with the rest retrieved from reference TRBV11-1 and TRBJ1-1, is EAEVAQSPRYKITEKSQAVAFWCDPISGHATLYWYRQILGQGPELLVQFQDESVVDDSQLPKDRFSAERLKGVDSTLKIQPAELGDSAMYLCASSLAQWTVPWAEAFFGQGTRLTVV.

This clone came up once. The CDR3 protein is CASSQDTGGRSYTF. Written as DNA, the CDR3 is TGTGCCAGCAGCCAGGACACAGGGGGCAGGAGCTACACCTTC. The chain couples TRBV7-2 to TRBJ1-2, with 9 bases that match TRBD1. Germline V gene lookup returns CDR1 SGHTA and CDR2 FQGNSA. This CDR3 spans 14 amino acids. The V and J ends lost 5 bases and 9 bases, in that order; junction bases with no gene match: 10.

This chain uses TRBV7-8 with TRBJ1-3, with D possibly TRBD1 on 5 matching bases. The germline V and J ends were trimmed by 1 base and 4 bases, with 11 bases remaining between them. CDR3 length: 15 amino acids. Germline values: CDR1 SGHVS, CDR2 FQNEAQ. DNA for the CDR3: TGTGCCAGCAGCTTAGTTTTAGGGGCAGGAAACACCATATATTTT. This sequence encodes CASSLVLGAGNTIYF.

In DNA form, the CDR3 reads TGTGCCAGCAGCCCCCCCGACCGGGACAGGAGAAATGAAAAACTGTTTTTT. It encodes CASSPPDRDRRNEKLFF. The V and J genes are TRBV7-9 and TRBJ1-4; 8 nucleotides match TRBD1. The CDR3 totals 17 residues. From germline, CDR1 is SEHNR and CDR2 FQNEAQ (reference sequence). V was pared by 5 bases and J by 5 bases, with 13 bases of the junction left unmatched.

The gene calls are TRBV5-1 and TRBJ2-1, with TRBD2 as a possible D gene (5 bases). V lost 6 bases and J 1 base, leaving 14 bases between the germline ends. The V gene's germline CDR1 is SGHRS and CDR2 YFSETQ. The CDR3 is 15 amino acids. CDR3 coding DNA: TGCGCCAGCAAAGGAAGCGGTTCATCCTACAATGAGCAGTTCTTC. Residues: CASKGSGSSYNEQFF.

The chain couples TRBV7-9 to TRBJ2-7; 9 positions agree with TRBD1. From germline, CDR1 is SEHNR and CDR2 FQNEAQ (reference sequence). V trimming: 1 base; J trimming: 0 bases; junction bases outside the gene matches: 4. The CDR3 consists of 16 residues. For the CDR3, the DNA is TGTGCCAGCAGCTTAGTGGGGACAGGGAGCTCCTACGAGCAGTACTTC. This codes for CASSLVGTGSSYEQYF. Using reference TRBV7-9 and TRBJ2-7 for the parts outside the CDR3, the full variable domain is DTGVSQNPRHKITKRGQNVTFRCDPISEHNRLYWYRQTLGQGPEFLTYFQNEAQLEKSRLLSDRFSAERPKGSFSTLEIQRTEQGDSAMYLCASSLVGTGSSYEQYFGPGTRLTVT.

The V gene is TRBV7-6, the J gene TRBJ2-1, with TRBD2 as a possible D gene (5 bases). V was clipped by 1 base and J by 3 bases, with 10 bases between them. CDR3 length equals 15 residues. Germline CDR1 is SGHVS and CDR2 is FNYEAQ. The CDR3 protein is CASSLVRELYNEQFF. Here the CDR3 DNA reads TGTGCCAGCAGCTTAGTTCGGGAACTCTACAATGAGCAGTTCTTC.

The rearrangement uses TRBV11-2 and TRBJ2-5, with D perhaps being TRBD1 or TRBD2 (5 bases each). This CDR3 is 16 amino acids long. CDR1 is SGHAT, CDR2 FQNNGV, per germline. The V gene lost 1 base and the J gene lost 4 bases, with 16 bases spanning the gap. Written as DNA, the CDR3 is TGTGCCAGCAGCTTAGTAGGGGAGTGGCGCTTAGAGACCCAGTACTTC. Amino acid sequence: CASSLVGEWRLETQYF.

J is TRBJ2-2 and V is TRBV4-3, with 7 positions matching TRBD1. The CDR3 has 16 residues. Germline lookup yields CDR1 LGHNA and CDR2 YSLEER. V dropped 0 bases and J dropped 5; count of bases not matched to a gene: 6. The DNA for the CDR3 is TGCGCCAGCAGCCAAGAAGTGACAGGGTGGACCGGGGAGCTGTTTTTT. Its protein product is CASSQEVTGWTGELFF.

This rearrangement joins TRBV4-1 to TRBJ2-1; TRBD2 might be the D (6 bases). This CDR3 is built from 15 residues. The germline V gene encodes CDR1 MGHRA and CDR2 YSYEKL. Deletions cut 7 bases from V and 8 bases from J, with 21 bases between. The CDR3 region has the DNA TGCGCCAGCACCGTCGGCGGGACCAAGGTGGATGAGCAGTTCTTC. Translated: CASTVGGTKVDEQFF.

The chain carries TRBV7-9 and TRBJ2-2; D is unresolved. The V gene lost 1 base and the J gene lost 0 bases, with 9 bases spanning the gap. The CDR3 contains 16 residues. CDR1 is SEHNR and CDR2 is FQNEAQ in the germline V gene (reference sequence). CDR3 amino acids: CASSLVLQANTGELFF. The CDR3 DNA reads TGTGCCAGCAGCTTAGTTCTGCAGGCGAACACCGGGGAGCTGTTTTTT.

J is TRBJ2-1 and V is TRBV29-1; D is possibly TRBD1 (5 bases). Trimming took off 2 bases at V and 4 bases at J, with 9 bases between the two ends. Germline V CDR1 and CDR2: SQVTM, ANQGSEA. The CDR3 has 13 residues. The CDR3 nucleotides read TGCAGCGTTGAAAACCGACAGTACAATGAGCAGTTCTTC. Protein: CSVENRQYNEQFF.

The rearrangement uses TRBV4-2 and TRBJ2-5; D might be TRBD1 or TRBD2, each matching 5 bases. The CDR3 spans 14 residues. Germline V gives CDR1 LGHNA, CDR2 YNFKEQ. Trimming left V 1 base short and J 4 bases short, with 10 bases between. As DNA, the CDR3 is TGTGCCAGCAGCCAAGGGGGGACCGGAGAGACCCAGTACTTC. It codes for CASSQGGTGETQYF.

For the CDR3, the DNA is TGTGCCAGCCTTCCGACAGGGTCGGCATCGTACGAGCAGTACTTC. Amino acid sequence: CASLPTGSASYEQYF. The rearrangement uses TRBV5-5 and TRBJ2-7, with 7 bases aligning to TRBD1. Germline assignment: CDR1 SGHKS and CDR2 YYEKEE (reference sequence). The CDR3 consists of 15 residues. Unmatched junction bases numbered 14, after V lost 7 bases and J lost 4 bases. Full variable domain (missing parts from reference TRBV5-5 and TRBJ2-7): DAGVTQSPTHLIKTRGQQVTLRCSPISGHKSVSWYQQVLGQGPQFIFQYYEKEERGRGNFPDRFSARQFPNYSSELNVNALLLGDSALYLCASLPTGSASYEQYFGPGTRLTVT.

The V gene is TRBV6-5, the J gene TRBJ2-3; TRBD2 might be the D (6 bases). Per germline, CDR1 MNHEY and CDR2 SVGAGI. V lost 8 bases, J lost 5 bases, and 20 bases lay in between. The CDR3 contains 15 residues. CDR3 DNA sequence: TGTGCCAGCCGGATCCTAGCGACCGACATAGATACGCAGTATTTT. Amino acids: CASRILATDIDTQYF.

V usage is TRBV9 and J usage is TRBJ1-1; 8 nucleotides agree with TRBD1. Germline V gives CDR1 SGDLS, CDR2 YYNGEE. With 3 bases clipped from V and 5 bases from J, the junction kept 9 bases outside the gene matches. The CDR3 is 15 residues long. CDR3 DNA: TGTGCCAGCAGCGGTACAGGGGGAATGGGGACTGAAGCTTTCTTT. This translates into CASSGTGGMGTEAFF.

This clone has a single count. The rearrangement uses TRBV7-9 and TRBJ2-7; D possibly corresponds to TRBD1 (5 bases). This CDR3 is built from 14 residues. The ends were cut back, 8 bases at V and 0 bases at J, with 14 bases in the middle. Per the germline V gene, CDR1 is SEHNR and CDR2 is FQNEAQ (reference sequence). CDR3: CASRKTASSYEQYF. The CDR3 coding sequence is TGTGCCAGCCGGAAGACAGCGAGCTCCTACGAGCAGTACTTC.